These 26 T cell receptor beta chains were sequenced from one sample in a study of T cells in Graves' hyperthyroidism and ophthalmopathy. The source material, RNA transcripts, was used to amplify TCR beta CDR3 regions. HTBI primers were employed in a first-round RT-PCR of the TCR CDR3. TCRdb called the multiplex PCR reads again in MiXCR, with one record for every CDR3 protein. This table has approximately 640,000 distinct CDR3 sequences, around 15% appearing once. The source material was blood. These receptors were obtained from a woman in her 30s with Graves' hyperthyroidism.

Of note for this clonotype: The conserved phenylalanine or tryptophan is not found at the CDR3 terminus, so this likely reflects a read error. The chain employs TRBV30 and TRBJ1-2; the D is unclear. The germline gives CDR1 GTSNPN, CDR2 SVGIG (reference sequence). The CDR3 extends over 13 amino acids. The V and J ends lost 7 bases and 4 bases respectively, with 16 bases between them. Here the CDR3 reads CAFFRTASYGYTL. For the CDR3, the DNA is TGTGCCTTCTTTCGGACGGCTTCCTATGGCTACACCCTC.

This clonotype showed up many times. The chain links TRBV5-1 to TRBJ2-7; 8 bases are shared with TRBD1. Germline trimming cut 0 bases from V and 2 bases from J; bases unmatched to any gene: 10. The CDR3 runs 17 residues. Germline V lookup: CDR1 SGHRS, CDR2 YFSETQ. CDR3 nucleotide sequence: TGCGCCAGCAGCTTGGGAACAGGGGGAACGATTCCCTACGAGCAGTACTTC. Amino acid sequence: CASSLGTGGTIPYEQYF.

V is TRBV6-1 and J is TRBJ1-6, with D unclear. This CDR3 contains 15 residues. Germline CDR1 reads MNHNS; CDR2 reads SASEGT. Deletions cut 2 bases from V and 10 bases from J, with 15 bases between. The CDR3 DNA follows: TGTGCCAGCAGTGAAAAAAAGGGATTAGCATCACCCCTCCACTTT. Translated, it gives CASSEKKGLASPLHF.

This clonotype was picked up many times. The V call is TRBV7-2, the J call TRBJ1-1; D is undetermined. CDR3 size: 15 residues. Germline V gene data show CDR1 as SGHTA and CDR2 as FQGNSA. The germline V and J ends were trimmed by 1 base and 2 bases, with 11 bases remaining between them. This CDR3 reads CASSLGAGLNTEAFF. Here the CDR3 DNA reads TGTGCCAGCAGCTTAGGAGCAGGCTTAAACACTGAAGCTTTCTTT.

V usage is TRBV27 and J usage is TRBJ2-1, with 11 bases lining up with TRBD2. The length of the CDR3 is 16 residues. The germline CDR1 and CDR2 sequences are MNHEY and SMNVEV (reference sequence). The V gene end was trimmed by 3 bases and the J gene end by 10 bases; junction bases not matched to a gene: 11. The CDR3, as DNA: TGTGCCAGCAGTTTGTCCACCACTAGCGGGAGAGACGAGCAGTTCTTC. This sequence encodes CASSLSTTSGRDEQFF.

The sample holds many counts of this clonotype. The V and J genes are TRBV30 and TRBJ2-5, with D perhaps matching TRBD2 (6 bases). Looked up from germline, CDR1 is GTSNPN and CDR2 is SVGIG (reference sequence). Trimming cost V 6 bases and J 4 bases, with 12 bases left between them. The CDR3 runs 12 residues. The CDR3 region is CACRRRGETQYF. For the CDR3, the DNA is TGTGCCTGCCGAAGGAGGGGAGAGACCCAGTACTTC.

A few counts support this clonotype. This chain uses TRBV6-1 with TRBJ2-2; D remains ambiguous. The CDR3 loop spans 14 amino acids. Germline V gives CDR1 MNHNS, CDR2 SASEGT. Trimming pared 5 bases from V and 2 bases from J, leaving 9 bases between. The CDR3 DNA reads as TGTGCCAGCAGTATGATAGCCAACACCGGGGAGCTGTTTTTT. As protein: CASSMIANTGELFF.

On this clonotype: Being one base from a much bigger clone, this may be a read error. CDR3 DNA sequence: TGTGCCAGCGGCCAATACAGGGCCCTCTATGGCTACACCTTC. Translated, it gives CASGQYRALYGYTF. The V and J genes are TRBV10-3 and TRBJ1-2; D might be TRBD1 (6 bases). Germline lookup yields CDR1 ENHRY and CDR2 SYGVKD. The V end lost 10 bases, the J end lost 4 bases, and 19 bases lay between the germline ends. The CDR3 has 14 amino acids.

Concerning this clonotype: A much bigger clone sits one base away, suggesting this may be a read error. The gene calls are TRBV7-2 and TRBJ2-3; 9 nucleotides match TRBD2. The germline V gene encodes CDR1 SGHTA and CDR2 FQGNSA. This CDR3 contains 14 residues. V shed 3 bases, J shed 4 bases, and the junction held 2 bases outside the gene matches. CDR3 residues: CASSFVAGADTQYF. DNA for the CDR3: TGTGCCAGCAGCTTCGTAGCGGGAGCAGATACGCAGTATTTT. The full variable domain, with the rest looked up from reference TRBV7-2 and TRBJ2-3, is GAGVSQSPSNKVTEKGKDVELRCDPISGHTALYWYRQSLGQGLEFLIYFQGNSAPDKSGLPSDRFSAERTGGSVSTLTIQRTQQEDSAVYLCASSFVAGADTQYFGPGTRLTVL.

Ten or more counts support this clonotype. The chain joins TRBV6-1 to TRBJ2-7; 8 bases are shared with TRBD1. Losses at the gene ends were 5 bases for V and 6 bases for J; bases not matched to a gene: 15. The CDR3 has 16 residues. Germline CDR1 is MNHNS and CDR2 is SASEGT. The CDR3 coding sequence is TGTGCCAGCAGTTATTACAGGGGGGCTCGAGGCGGCGAGCAGTACTTC. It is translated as CASSYYRGARGGEQYF.

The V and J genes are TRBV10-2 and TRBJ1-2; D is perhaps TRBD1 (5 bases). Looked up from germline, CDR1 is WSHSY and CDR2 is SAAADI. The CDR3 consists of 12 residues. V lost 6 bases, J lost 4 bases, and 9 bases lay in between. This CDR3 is CASRGDFYGYTF. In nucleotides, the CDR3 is TGCGCCAGCAGGGGGGACTTCTATGGCTACACCTTC.

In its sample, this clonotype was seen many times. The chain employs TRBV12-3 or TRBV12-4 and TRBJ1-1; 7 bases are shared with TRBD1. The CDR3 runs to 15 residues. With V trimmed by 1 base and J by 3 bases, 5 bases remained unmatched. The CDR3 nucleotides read TGTGCCAGCAGTTTAGATCAGGGGGTAGACACTGAAGCTTTCTTT. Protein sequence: CASSLDQGVDTEAFF.

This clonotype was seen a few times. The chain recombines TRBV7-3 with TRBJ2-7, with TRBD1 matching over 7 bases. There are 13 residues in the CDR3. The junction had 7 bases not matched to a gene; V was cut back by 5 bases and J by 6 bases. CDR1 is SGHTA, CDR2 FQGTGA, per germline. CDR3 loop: CASSQTAGGEQYF. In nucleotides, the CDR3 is TGTGCCAGCAGCCAAACCGCAGGGGGCGAGCAGTACTTC.

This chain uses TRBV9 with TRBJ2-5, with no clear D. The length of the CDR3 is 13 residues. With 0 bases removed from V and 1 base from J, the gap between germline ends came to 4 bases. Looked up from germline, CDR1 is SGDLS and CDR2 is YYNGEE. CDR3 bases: TGTGCCAGCAGCGTAGGCCCCCAAGAGACCCAGTACTTC. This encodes CASSVGPQETQYF.

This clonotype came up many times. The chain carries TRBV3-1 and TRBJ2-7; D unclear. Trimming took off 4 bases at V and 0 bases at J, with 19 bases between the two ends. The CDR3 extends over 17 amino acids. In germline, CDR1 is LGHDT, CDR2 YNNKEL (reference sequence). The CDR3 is CASSPVRGSYGSYEQYF. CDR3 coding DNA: TGTGCCAGCAGCCCCGTTAGAGGCTCTTACGGCTCCTACGAGCAGTACTTC.

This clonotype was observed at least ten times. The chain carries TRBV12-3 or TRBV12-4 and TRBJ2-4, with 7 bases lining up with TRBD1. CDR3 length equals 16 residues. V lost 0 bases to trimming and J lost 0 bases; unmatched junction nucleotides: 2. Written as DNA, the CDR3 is TGTGCCAGCAGTTTAGCGGGACAGAGAGCCAAAAACATTCAGTACTTC. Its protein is CASSLAGQRAKNIQYF.

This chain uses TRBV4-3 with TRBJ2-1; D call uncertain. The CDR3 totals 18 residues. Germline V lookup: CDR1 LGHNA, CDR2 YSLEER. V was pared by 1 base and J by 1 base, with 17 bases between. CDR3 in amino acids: CASSQVGLGPESYNEQFF. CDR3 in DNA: TGCGCCAGCAGCCAAGTTGGGCTAGGACCTGAGTCCTACAATGAGCAGTTCTTC.

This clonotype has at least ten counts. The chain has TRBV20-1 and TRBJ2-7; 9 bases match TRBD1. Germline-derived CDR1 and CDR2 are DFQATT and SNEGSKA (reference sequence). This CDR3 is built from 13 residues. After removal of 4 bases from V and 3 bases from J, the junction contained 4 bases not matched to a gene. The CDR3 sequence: CSAIKGQGYEQYF. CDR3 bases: TGCAGTGCTATCAAGGGACAGGGCTACGAGCAGTACTTC.

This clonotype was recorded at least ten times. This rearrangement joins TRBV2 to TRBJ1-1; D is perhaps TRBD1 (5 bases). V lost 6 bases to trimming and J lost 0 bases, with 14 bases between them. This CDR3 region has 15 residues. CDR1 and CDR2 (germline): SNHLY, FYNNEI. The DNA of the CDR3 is TGTGCCAGCAGGGGGACGGCAGTCATGAACACTGAAGCTTTCTTT. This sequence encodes CASRGTAVMNTEAFF.

CDR3 protein: CASTFTDRAPYNEQFF. In DNA, the CDR3 is TGTGCCAGTACTTTTACTGACAGGGCTCCCTACAATGAGCAGTTCTTC. The V call is TRBV19, the J call TRBJ2-1; 7 nucleotides line up with TRBD1. The germline CDR1 and CDR2 sequences are LNHDA and SQIVND (reference sequence). The ends lost 7 bases at V and 2 bases at J; junction bases unmatched: 11. The CDR3 is 16 residues long.

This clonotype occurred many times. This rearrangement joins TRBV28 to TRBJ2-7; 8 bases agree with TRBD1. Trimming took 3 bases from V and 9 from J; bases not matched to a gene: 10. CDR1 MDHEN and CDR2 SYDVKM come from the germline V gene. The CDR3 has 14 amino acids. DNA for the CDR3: TGTGCCAGCAGTTTCAACAGGGGGGCAGTCGGGCAGTACTTC. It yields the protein CASSFNRGAVGQYF. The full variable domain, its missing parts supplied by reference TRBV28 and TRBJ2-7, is DVKVTQSSRYLVKRTGEKVFLECVQDMDHENMFWYRQDPGLGLRLIYFSYDVKMKEKGDIPEGYSVSREKKERFSLILESASTNQTSMYLCASSFNRGAVGQYFGPGTRLTVT.

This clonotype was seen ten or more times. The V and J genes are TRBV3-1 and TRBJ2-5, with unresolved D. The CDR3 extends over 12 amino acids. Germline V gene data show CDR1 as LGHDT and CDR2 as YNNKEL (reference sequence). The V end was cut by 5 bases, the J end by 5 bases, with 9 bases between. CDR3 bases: TGTGCCAGCAGCGGTTACCGGGAGACCCAGTACTTC. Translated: CASSGYRETQYF.

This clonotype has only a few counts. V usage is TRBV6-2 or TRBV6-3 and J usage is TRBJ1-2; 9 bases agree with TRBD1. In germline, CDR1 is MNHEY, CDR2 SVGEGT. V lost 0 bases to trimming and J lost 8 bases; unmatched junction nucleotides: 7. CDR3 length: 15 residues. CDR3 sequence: CASSYSGTGLEGYTF. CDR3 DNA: TGTGCCAGCAGTTACTCCGGGACAGGGCTCGAGGGCTACACCTTC.

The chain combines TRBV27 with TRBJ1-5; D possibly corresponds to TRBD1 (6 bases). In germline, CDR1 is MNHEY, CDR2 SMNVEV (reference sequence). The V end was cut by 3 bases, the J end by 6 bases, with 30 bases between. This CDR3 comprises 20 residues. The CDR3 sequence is CASSFRGTGVGVGTSQPQHF. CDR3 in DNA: TGTGCCAGCAGTTTTAGGGGGACGGGGGTCGGGGTTGGGACGAGTCAGCCCCAGCATTTT.

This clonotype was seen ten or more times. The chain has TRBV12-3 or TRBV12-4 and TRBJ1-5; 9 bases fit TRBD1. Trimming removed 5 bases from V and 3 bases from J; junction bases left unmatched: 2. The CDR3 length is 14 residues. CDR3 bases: TGTGCCAGCAGTGGGACAGGGTTCAATCAGCCCCAGCATTTT. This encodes CASSGTGFNQPQHF.

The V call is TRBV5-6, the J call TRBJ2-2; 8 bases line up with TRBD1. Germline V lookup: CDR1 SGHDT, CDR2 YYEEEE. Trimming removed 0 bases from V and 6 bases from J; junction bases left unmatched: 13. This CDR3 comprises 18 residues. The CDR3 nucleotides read TGTGCCAGCAGCTTGGTATGGAAATGGGGACAGGAGCCCGGGGAGCTGTTTTTT. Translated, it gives CASSLVWKWGQEPGELFF.